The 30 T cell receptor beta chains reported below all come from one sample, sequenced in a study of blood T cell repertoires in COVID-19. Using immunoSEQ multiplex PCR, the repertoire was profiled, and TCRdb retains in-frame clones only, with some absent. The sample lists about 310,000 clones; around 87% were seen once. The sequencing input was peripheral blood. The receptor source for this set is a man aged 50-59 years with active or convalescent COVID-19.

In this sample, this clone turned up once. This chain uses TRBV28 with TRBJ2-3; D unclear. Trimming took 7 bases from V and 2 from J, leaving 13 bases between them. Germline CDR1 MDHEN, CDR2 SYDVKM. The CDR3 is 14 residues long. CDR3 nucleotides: TGTGCCAGCAATTCCCCAGGTACCACAGATACGCAGTATTTT. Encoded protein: CASNSPGTTDTQYF.

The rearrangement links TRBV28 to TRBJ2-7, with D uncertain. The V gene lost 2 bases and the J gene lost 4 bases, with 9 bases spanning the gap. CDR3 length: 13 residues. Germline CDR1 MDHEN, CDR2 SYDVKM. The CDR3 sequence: CASSLGPTYEQYF. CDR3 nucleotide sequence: TGTGCCAGCAGTTTAGGGCCCACTTACGAGCAGTACTTC.

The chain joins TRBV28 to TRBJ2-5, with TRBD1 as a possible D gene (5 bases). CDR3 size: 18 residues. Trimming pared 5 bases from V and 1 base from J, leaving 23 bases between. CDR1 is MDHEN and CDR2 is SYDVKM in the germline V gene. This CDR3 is CASSLPGEQGWGQETQYF. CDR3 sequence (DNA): TGTGCCAGCAGTCTCCCCGGAGAGCAGGGATGGGGCCAAGAGACCCAGTACTTC.

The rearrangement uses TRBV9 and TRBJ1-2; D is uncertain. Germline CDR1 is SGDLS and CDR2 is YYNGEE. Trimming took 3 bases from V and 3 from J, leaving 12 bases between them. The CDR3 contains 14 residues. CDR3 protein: CASSGEAGYYGYTF. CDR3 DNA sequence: TGTGCCAGCAGCGGGGAGGCGGGTTACTATGGCTACACCTTC.

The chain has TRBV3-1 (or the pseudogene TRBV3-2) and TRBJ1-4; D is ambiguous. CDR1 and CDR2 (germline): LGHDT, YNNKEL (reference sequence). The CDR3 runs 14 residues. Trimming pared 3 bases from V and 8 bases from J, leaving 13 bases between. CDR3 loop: CASSQNIGGEKLFF. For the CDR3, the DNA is TGTGCCAGCAGCCAGAATATTGGAGGGGAAAAACTGTTTTTT.

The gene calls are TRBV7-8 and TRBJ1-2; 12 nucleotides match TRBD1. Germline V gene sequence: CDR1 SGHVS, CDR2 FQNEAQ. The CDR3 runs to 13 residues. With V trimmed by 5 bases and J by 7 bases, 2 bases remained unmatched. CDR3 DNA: TGTGCCAGCAGCCGGGACAGGGGGCCTGGCTACACCTTC. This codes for CASSRDRGPGYTF.

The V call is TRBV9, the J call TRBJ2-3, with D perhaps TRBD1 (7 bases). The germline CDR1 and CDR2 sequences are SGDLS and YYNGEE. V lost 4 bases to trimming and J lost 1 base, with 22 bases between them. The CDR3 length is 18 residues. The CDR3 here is CASSIRSGQGGGTDTQYF. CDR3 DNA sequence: TGTGCCAGCAGCATCCGGTCTGGGCAGGGGGGAGGCACAGATACGCAGTATTTT.

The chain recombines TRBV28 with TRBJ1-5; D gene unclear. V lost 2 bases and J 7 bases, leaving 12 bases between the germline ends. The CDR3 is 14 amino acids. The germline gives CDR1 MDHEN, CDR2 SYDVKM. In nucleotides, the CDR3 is TGTGCCAGCAGTTTAAGATTCAGTGGCCAGCCCCAGCATTTT. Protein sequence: CASSLRFSGQPQHF.

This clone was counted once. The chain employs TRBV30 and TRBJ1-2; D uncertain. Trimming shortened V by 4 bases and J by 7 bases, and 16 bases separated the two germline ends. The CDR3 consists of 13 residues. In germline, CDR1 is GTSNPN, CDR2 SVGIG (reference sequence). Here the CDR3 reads CAWIIRASGGYTF. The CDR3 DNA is TGTGCCTGGATTATACGGGCCAGCGGTGGCTACACCTTC.

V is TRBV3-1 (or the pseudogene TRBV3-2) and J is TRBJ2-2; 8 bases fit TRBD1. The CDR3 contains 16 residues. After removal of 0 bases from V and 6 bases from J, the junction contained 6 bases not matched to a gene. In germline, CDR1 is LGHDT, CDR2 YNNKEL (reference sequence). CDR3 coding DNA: TGTGCCAGCAGCCAAGAGTTAGGACAGGGCTCCGGGGAGCTGTTTTTT. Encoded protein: CASSQELGQGSGELFF.

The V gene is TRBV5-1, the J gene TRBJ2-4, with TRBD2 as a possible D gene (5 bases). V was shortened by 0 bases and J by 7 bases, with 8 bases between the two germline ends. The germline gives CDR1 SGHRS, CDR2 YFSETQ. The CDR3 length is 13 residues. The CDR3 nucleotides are TGCGCCAGCAGCTTGGAGCGGACTAACATTCAGTACTTC. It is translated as CASSLERTNIQYF.

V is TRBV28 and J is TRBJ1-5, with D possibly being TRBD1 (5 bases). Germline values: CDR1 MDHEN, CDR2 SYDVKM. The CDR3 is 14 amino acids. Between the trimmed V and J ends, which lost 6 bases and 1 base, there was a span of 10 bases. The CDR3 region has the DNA TGTGCCAGCAGCCCCTACAGGAGCAATCAGCCCCAGCATTTT. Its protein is CASSPYRSNQPQHF.

The CDR3 DNA is TGCGCCAGCAGCCAAGTTTACGGGGGGAATGAAAAACTGTTTTTT. Its protein product is CASSQVYGGNEKLFF. The genes are TRBV4-1 and TRBJ1-4; D might be TRBD1 (5 bases). Germline lookup yields CDR1 MGHRA and CDR2 YSYEKL. The V and J ends lost 1 base and 5 bases respectively, with 11 bases between them. The CDR3 sequence is 15 residues long.

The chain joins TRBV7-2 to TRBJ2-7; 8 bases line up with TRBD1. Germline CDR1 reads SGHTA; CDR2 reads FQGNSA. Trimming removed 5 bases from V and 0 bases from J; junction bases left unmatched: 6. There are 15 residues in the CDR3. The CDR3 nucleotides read TGTGCCAGCAGCCGTTCAGGGGGCGTCTCCTACGAGCAGTACTTC. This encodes CASSRSGGVSYEQYF.

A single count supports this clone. The CDR3 sequence is CSGGTGDGYTF. In DNA form, the CDR3 reads TGCAGCGGGGGGACAGGTGATGGCTACACCTTC. V and J are TRBV29-1 and TRBJ1-2, with TRBD1 matching 8 bases. The CDR3 totals 11 residues. CDR1 is SQVTM, CDR2 ANQGSEA, per germline. The V and J ends lost 7 bases and 6 bases, in that order; junction bases with no gene match: 4.

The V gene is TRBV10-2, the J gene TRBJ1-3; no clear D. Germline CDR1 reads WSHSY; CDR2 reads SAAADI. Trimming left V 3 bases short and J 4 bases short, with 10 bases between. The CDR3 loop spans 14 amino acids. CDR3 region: CASSDSVLGNTIYF. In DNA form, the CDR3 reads TGCGCCAGCAGTGATTCAGTATTGGGAAACACCATATATTTT.

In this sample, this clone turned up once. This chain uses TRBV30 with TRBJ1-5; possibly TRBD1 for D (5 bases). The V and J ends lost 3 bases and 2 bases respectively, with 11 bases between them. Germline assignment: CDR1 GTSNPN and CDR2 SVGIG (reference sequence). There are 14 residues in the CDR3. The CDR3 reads CAWSRTWGNQPQHF. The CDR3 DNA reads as TGTGCCTGGAGCAGGACATGGGGCAATCAGCCCCAGCATTTT. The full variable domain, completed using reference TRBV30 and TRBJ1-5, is SQTIHQWPATLVQPVGSPLSLECTVEGTSNPNLYWYRQAAGRGLQLLFYSVGIGQISSEVPQNLSASRPQDRQFILSSKKLLLSDSGFYLCAWSRTWGNQPQHFGDGTRLSIL.

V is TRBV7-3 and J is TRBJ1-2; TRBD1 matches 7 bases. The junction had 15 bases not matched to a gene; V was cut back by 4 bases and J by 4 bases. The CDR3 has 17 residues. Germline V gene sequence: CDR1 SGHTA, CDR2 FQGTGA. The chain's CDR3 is CASSSSGTRSGGYGYTF. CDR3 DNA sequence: TGTGCCAGCAGCTCATCCGGGACCAGGTCAGGGGGCTATGGCTACACCTTC.

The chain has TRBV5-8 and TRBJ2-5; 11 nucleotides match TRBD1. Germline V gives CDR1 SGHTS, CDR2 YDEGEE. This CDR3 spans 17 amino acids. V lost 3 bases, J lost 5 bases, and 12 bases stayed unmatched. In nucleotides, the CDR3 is TGTGCCAGCAGCTCGACCGGGACAGGGGGAATTGGGGAGACCCAGTACTTC. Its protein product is CASSSTGTGGIGETQYF.

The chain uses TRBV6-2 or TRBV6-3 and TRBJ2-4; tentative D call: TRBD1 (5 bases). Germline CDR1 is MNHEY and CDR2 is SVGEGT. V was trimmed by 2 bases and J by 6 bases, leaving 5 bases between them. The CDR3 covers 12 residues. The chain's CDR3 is CASSYTGNIQYF. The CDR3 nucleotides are TGTGCCAGCAGTTACACAGGAAACATTCAGTACTTC.

Written as DNA, the CDR3 is TGTGCCAGCAGCCAAGATAGCATCGGCGTGAAACTGTTTTTT. As protein: CASSQDSIGVKLFF. The rearrangement uses TRBV3-1 (or the pseudogene TRBV3-2) and TRBJ1-4, with D unclear. V lost 0 bases to trimming and J lost 11 bases, with 13 bases between them. This CDR3 comprises 14 residues. Looked up from germline, CDR1 is LGHDT and CDR2 is YNNKEL (reference sequence).

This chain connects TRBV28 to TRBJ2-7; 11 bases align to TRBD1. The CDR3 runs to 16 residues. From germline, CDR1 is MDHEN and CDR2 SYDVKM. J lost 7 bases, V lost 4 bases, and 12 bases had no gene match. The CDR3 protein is CASSSVSGTGGREQYF. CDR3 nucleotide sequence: TGTGCCAGCAGTTCGGTGTCCGGGACAGGGGGTCGAGAGCAGTACTTC.

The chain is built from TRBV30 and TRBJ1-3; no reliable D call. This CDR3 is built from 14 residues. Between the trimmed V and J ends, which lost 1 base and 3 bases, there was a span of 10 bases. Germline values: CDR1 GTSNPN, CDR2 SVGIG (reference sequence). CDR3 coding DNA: TGTGCCTGGAGTGCCTCTAGAGGTGGAAACACCATATATTTT. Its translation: CAWSASRGGNTIYF.

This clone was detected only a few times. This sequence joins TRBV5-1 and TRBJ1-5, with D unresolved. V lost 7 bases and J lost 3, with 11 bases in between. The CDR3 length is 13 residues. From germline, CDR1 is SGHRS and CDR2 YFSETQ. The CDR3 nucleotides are TGCGCCAGCTCGGCAGGTTCCAATCAGCCCCAGCATTTT. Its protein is CASSAGSNQPQHF.

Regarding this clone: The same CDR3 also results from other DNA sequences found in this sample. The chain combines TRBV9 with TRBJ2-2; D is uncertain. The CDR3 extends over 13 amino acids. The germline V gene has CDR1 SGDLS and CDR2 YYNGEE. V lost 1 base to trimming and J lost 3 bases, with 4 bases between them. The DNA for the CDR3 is TGTGCCAGCAGCGTACAGGACACCGGGGAGCTGTTTTTT. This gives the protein CASSVQDTGELFF.

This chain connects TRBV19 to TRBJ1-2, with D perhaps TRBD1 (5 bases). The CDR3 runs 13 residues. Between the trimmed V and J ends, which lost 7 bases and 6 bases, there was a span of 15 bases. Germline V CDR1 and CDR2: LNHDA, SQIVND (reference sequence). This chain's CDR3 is CASMKKGVDGYTF. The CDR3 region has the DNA TGTGCCAGTATGAAGAAAGGGGTAGATGGCTACACCTTC.

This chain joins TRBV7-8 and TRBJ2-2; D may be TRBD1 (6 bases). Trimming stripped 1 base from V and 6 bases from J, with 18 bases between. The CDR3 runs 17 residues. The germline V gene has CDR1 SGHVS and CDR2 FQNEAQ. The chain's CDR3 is CASSLVQDSENPGELFF. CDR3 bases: TGTGCCAGCAGCTTAGTCCAGGACAGCGAGAATCCCGGGGAGCTGTTTTTT. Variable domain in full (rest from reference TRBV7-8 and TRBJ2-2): GAGVSQSPRYKVAKRGQDVALRCDPISGHVSLFWYQQALGQGPEFLTYFQNEAQLDKSGLPSDRFFAERPEGSVSTLKIQRTQQEDSAVYLCASSLVQDSENPGELFFGEGSRLTVL.

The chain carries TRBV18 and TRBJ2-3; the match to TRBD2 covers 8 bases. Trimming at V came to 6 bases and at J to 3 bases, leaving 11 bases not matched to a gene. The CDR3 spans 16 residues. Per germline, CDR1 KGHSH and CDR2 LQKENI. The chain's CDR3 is CASSHRRGVGTDTQYF. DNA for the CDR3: TGTGCCAGCTCTCACCGGCGGGGGGTAGGAACAGATACGCAGTATTTT.

For the CDR3, the DNA is TGTGCCAGCAGCCGCAGGGGGCGGGAAGAGACCCAGTACTTC. Translated: CASSRRGREETQYF. The chain has TRBV28 and TRBJ2-5, with TRBD1 identical over 8 bases. The CDR3 loop spans 14 amino acids. The germline gives CDR1 MDHEN, CDR2 SYDVKM. J lost 3 bases, V lost 6 bases, and 6 bases had no gene match.

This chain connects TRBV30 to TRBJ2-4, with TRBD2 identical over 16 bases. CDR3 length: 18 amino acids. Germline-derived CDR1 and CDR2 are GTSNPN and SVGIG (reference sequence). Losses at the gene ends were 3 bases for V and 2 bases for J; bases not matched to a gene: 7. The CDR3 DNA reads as TGTGCCTGGAGCTCCGGGACTAGCGGGAGGGCTACCAAAAACATTCAGTACTTC. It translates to CAWSSGTSGRATKNIQYF.